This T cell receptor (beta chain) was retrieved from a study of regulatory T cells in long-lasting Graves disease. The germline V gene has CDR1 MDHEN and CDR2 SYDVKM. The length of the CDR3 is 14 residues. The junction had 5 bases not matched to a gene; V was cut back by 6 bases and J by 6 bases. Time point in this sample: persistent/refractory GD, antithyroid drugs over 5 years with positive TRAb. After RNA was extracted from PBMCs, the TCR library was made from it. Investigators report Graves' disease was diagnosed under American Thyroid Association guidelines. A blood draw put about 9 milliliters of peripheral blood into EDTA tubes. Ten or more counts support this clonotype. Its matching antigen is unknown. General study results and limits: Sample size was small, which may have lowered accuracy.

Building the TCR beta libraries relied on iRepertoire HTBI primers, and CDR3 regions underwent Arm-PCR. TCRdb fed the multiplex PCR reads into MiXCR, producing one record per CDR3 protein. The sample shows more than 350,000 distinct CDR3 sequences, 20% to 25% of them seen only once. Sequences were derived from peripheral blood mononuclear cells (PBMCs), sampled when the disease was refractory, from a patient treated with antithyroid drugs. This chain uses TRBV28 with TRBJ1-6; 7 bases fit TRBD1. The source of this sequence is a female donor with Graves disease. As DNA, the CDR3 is TGTGCCAGCAGCCCTACAGGGGTTAATTCACCCCTCCACTTT. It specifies CASSPTGVNSPLHF.